What follows are 2 T cell receptor beta chains derived from one specimen sequenced in a study of siplizumab effects on memory and regulatory T cells. Only in-frame clones appear in the TCRdb table, and some are missing; sequencing was by immunoSEQ multiplex PCR. The table shows approximately 100,000 clones, with about 91% occurring only once. Sequencing was carried out using Tregs sorted from blood. These receptor sequences come from a human donor in good health.

The gene calls are TRBV5-1 and TRBJ1-4, with a tentative D call TRBD1 (6 bases). Germline CDR1 is SGHRS and CDR2 is YFSETQ. CDR3 length equals 15 residues. V lost 4 bases and J 5 bases, leaving 15 bases between the germline ends. CDR3: CASSPTGKGNEKLFF. In nucleotides, the CDR3 is TGCGCCAGCAGCCCTACAGGGAAGGGGAATGAAAAACTGTTTTTT.

The chain uses TRBV5-1 and TRBJ2-7; TRBD2 is a possible D gene (6 bases). Between the trimmed V and J ends, which lost 0 bases and 0 bases, there was a span of 10 bases. CDR3 length: 15 residues. Germline V gives CDR1 SGHRS, CDR2 YFSETQ. CDR3 sequence: CASSLGQTSSYEQYF. In nucleotides, the CDR3 is TGCGCCAGCAGCTTGGGACAGACTAGCTCCTACGAGCAGTACTTC.